This T cell receptor (beta chain) was documented in a study of blood T cell repertoires in COVID-19. Study-level background: Both acute and convalescent COVID-19 samples were obtained from the United States, Italy and Spain.

The germline CDR1 and CDR2 sequences are SEHNR and FQNEAQ (reference sequence). The CDR3 has 12 amino acids. The V gene lost 7 bases and the J gene lost 3 bases, with 9 bases spanning the gap. Libraries were prepared by immunoSEQ multiplex PCR; TCRdb keeps only in-frame clonotypes and omits some of them. The sample includes approximately 36,000 clones, about 90% of them seen just once. The TCR originated in a man aged 60 to 75 with active or convalescent COVID-19. This chain uses TRBV7-9 with TRBJ1-2; unclear D gene. The sample taken for sequencing was peripheral blood. CDR3 region: CASTPGDYGYTF. Written as DNA, the CDR3 is TGTGCCAGCACCCCGGGAGACTATGGCTACACCTTC.